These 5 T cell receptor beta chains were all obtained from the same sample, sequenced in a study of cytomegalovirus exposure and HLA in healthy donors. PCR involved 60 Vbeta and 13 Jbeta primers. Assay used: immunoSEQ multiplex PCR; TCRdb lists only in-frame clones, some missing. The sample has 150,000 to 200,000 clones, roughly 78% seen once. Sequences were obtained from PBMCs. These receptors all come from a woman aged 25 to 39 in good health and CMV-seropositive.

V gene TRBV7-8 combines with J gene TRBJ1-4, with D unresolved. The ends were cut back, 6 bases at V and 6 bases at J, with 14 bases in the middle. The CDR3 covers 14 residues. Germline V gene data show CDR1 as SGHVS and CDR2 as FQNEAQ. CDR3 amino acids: CASSQGRVDEKLFF. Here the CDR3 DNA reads TGTGCCAGCAGTCAAGGGAGAGTAGATGAAAAACTGTTTTTT. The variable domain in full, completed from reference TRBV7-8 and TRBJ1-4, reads GAGVSQSPRYKVAKRGQDVALRCDPISGHVSLFWYQQALGQGPEFLTYFQNEAQLDKSGLPSDRFFAERPEGSVSTLKIQRTQQEDSAVYLCASSQGRVDEKLFFGSGTQLSVL.

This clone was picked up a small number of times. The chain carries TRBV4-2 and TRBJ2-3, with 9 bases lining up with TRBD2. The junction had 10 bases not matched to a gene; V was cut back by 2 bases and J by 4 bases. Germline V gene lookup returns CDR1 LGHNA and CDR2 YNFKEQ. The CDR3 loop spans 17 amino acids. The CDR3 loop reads CASSQQTFSGSSDTQYF. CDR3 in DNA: TGTGCCAGCAGCCAACAAACTTTTAGCGGGAGCTCAGATACGCAGTATTTT.

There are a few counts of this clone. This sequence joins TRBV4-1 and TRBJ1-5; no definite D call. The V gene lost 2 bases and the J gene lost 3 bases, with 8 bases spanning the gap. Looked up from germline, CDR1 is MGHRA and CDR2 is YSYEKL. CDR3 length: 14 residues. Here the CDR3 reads CASSQPEVNQPQHF. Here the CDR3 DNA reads TGCGCCAGCAGCCAACCCGAGGTCAATCAGCCCCAGCATTTT.

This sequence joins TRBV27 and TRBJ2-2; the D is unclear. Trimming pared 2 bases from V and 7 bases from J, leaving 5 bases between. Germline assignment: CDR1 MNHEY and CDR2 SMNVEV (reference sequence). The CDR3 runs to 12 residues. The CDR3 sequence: CASSLESGELFF. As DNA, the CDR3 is TGTGCCAGCAGTTTAGAGAGCGGGGAGCTGTTTTTT.

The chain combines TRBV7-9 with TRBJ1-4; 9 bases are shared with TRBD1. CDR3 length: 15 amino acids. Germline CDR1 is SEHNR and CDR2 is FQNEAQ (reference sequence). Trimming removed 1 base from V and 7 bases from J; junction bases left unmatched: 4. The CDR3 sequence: CASSLGSDRGEKLFF. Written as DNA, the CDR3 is TGTGCCAGCAGCTTAGGATCGGACAGGGGTGAAAAACTGTTTTTT. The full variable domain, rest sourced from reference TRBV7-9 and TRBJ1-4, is DTGVSQNPRHKITKRGQNVTFRCDPISEHNRLYWYRQTLGQGPEFLTYFQNEAQLEKSRLLSDRFSAERPKGSFSTLEIQRTEQGDSAMYLCASSLGSDRGEKLFFGSGTQLSVL.